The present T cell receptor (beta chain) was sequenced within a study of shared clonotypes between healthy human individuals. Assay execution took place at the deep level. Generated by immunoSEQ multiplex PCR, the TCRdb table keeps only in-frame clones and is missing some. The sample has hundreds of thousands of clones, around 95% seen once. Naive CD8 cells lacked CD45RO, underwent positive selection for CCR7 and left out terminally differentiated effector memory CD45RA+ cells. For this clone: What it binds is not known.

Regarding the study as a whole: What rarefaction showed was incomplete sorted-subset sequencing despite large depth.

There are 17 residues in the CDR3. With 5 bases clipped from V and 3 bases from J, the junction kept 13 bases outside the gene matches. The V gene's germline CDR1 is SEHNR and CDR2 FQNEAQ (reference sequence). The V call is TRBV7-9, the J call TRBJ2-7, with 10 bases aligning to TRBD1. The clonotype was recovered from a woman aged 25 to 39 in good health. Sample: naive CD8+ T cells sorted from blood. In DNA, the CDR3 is TGTGCCAGCAGCCGAAGGGACAGGGGAGTTCCGGACTACGAGCAGTACTTC. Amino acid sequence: CASSRRDRGVPDYEQYF.